This T cell receptor beta chain was profiled in a study of vaccination and CD4 T cells after COVID-19. Study-level findings and limits: Looking at convalescent patients, a median about 86% of reactive clones were present only post-vaccination.

The treatment denotes: roughly ten-day PBMC culture with coronavirus spike peptide pools or control peptides (ViraFEST assay). The germline V and J ends were trimmed by 0 bases and 4 bases, with 18 bases remaining between them. Germline CDR1 SEHNR, CDR2 FQNEAQ (reference sequence). CDR3 length equals 17 residues. The assay that was used to sequence DNA from cultured CD4+ T cells was the Oncomine TCR Beta short-read assay. TCRdb reanalysed the PCR reads using MiXCR and keeps one entry per CDR3 protein. The table lists around 15,000 distinct CDR3 sequences, roughly four fifths of them singletons. Notes on this clonotype: Its antigen is not known.

The source was CD4+ T cells from blood, cultured in vitro, collected after SARS-CoV-2 vaccination. The chain couples TRBV7-9 to TRBJ1-1; D is uncertain. The receptor was isolated from a human donor who received a COVID-19 vaccine. The CDR3 loop is CASSLAGFLTRATEAFF. Written as DNA, the CDR3 is TGTGCCAGCAGCTTAGCCGGGTTTCTTACCCGGGCCACTGAAGCTTTCTTT.